The T cell receptor beta chain under discussion was sequenced for a study of blood T cell repertoires in COVID-19 (TCRdb year 2020). For context, the study as a whole: Samples covering the acute and convalescent phases of COVID-19 were provided by collaborators in the United States, Italy and Spain. The prospective study material was composed of cDNA or gDNA derived from T cells, B-cell-depleted T cells, or PBMCs. The dataset comprised deeply sampled blood TCRbeta repertoires from subjects exposed to, actively infected with, or recovered from COVID-19. The repertoires were released in a freely available public database meant as a resource for research on the immune response to SARS-CoV-2. The samples were drawn from two sources: the first 160 participants of the ongoing ImmuneRACE study, and 950 to 1,500 subjects contributed by 6 global collaborators. The sample metadata nearly always contained a de-identified subject ID, COVID-19 status, age in years and sex. Where available, HLA class I and class II types were taken from metadata supplied by the sample provider and were not determined by assay-based typing. Study-level results and caveats: The amount of clinical and demographic metadata varied by source and participant and was provided uncurated.

As concerns this clone: Its target antigen remains unknown. Per-base quality was not reported, and no clone a single base away is much larger than it.

The CDR3 measures 14 amino acids from cysteine to phenylalanine. Just CDR3 DNA is preserved here, 42 bases in frame from base 1. Trimming costs V 1 base and J 0 bases, and their ends lie 7 bases apart. CDR1 MDHEN and CDR2 SYDVKM were looked up in the germline V gene. The immunoSEQ Assay, a bias-controlled multiplex PCR, was used to amplify TCRbeta CDR3 regions from genomic DNA. Per the authors' processing: Nucleated cell counts per sample were estimated from amplification of reference gene primers within the assay. To quantify the absolute abundance of each unique TCRbeta CDR3 rearrangement, sequence reads were collapsed and filtered. For each sample, productive Simpson clonality was calculated as the square root of Simpson's diversity index across productive rearrangements. The source is immuneACCESS, and TCRdb retained only in-frame sequences with V and J called. Part of the clones is not carried over; for the studies checked, unresolved V genes explain less than half of this, and the remainder is unexplained. V, J and clone size derive from that table, while D and trimming were established from the DNA sequence. Here the sample has 150,000 to 200,000 clones; 65% to 85% occur a single time. 17% of the sample is in the top ten clones.

Whole blood was collected in K2EDTA tubes by collaborating institutions according to the institutions' own protocols. Collaborator samples were shipped for TCRbeta analysis as frozen whole blood, isolated PBMCs, or DNA extracted from either sample type. The source is a man between 60 and 75 years old with active or convalescent COVID-19. The V gene is TRBV28 and the J gene is TRBJ2-7; a weak D assignment points to TRBD1 (6 bases agree). The sequenced material came from peripheral blood. The CDR3 reads CASSLSGASYEQYF. Here is the DNA: TGTGCCAGCAGTTTATCAGGGGCCTCCTACGAGCAGTACTTC.